The 23 T cell receptor beta chains in this list originate from one sample, sequenced in a study of blood T cell repertoires in COVID-19. Sequencing used immunoSEQ multiplex PCR; TCRdb keeps in-frame clones, though not all of them. The table shows more than 200,000 clones, with 87% occurring only once. The source material was peripheral blood. The source of these receptors is a young man with active or convalescent COVID-19.

The chain links TRBV19 to TRBJ2-3; D uncertain. The CDR3 is made up of 12 amino acids. Per the germline V gene, CDR1 is LNHDA and CDR2 is SQIVND (reference sequence). V gave up 3 bases and J gave up 7 bases, with 8 bases separating them. CDR3 sequence: CASSIGSYTQYF. CDR3 in DNA: TGTGCCAGTAGTATCGGTAGTTATACGCAGTATTTT.

This clone was picked up one time. The V call is TRBV6-1, the J call TRBJ2-2, with 9 bases matching TRBD2. V was clipped by 1 base and J by 4 bases; unmatched bases: 7. CDR3 length: 17 amino acids. Germline-derived CDR1 and CDR2 are MNHNS and SASEGT. Written as DNA, the CDR3 is TGTGCCAGCAGTGAAGTATCTAGCGGGACGGGCACCGGGGAGCTGTTTTTT. This codes for CASSEVSSGTGTGELFF.

The table lists this clone with a few counts. The chain has TRBV4-3 and TRBJ2-7, with 12 bases identical to TRBD2. After removal of 4 bases from V and 7 bases from J, the junction contained 8 bases not matched to a gene. The CDR3 loop spans 15 amino acids. Per the germline V gene, CDR1 is LGHNA and CDR2 is YSLEER. The CDR3 region is CASSRTSGTPGEQYF. Written as DNA, the CDR3 is TGCGCCAGCAGCCGGACTAGCGGGACGCCGGGAGAGCAGTACTTC.

This chain connects TRBV6-5 to TRBJ2-7; 9 bases are a match to TRBD1. V dropped 6 bases and J dropped 2; count of bases not matched to a gene: 8. CDR1 and CDR2 from the germline V gene are MNHEY and SVGAGI. The CDR3 has 15 residues. The CDR3 sequence: CASSTGGADPYEQYF. DNA of the CDR3: TGTGCCAGCAGCACAGGGGGCGCGGACCCCTACGAGCAGTACTTC.

The CDR3 DNA reads TGTGCCAGCAGCGTAACGGGAGAGCGGTACAATGAGCAGTTCTTC. Protein product: CASSVTGERYNEQFF. This rearrangement joins TRBV7-9 to TRBJ2-1; tentative D call: TRBD2 (6 bases). The CDR3 has 15 amino acids. Germline CDR1 reads SEHNR; CDR2 reads FQNEAQ (reference sequence). With 5 bases removed from V and 4 bases from J, the gap between germline ends came to 15 bases.

This rearrangement joins TRBV20-1 to TRBJ2-1, with 10 positions matching TRBD2. Germline-derived CDR1 and CDR2 are DFQATT and SNEGSKA (reference sequence). The J segment lost 9 bases and the V segment lost 3 bases, leaving 14 bases of the junction unmatched. The CDR3 runs to 16 residues. Written as DNA, the CDR3 is TGCAGTGCTAGTCCCTACATGAGCGGGAGGGGTGTTGAGCAGTTCTTC. Protein: CSASPYMSGRGVEQFF.

CDR3 protein: CASSTTYGYTF. CDR3 DNA: TGTGCCAGCAGCACAACGTATGGCTACACCTTC. This chain links TRBV7-9 with TRBJ1-2; no firm D call. Germline CDR1 is SEHNR and CDR2 is FQNEAQ (reference sequence). Between the trimmed V and J ends, which lost 5 bases and 5 bases, there was a span of 6 bases. The CDR3 is 11 residues long.

The chain has TRBV6-2 or TRBV6-3 and TRBJ2-7; 9 positions agree with TRBD2. Germline V gene data show CDR1 as MNHEY and CDR2 as SVGEGT. The CDR3 is 13 amino acids. V lost 6 bases and J lost 6; bases outside the gene matches: 6. The CDR3, as DNA: TGTGCCAGCAGCCCTAGCGGGGTTCCCGAGCAGTACTTC. Amino acid sequence: CASSPSGVPEQYF.

The V gene is TRBV7-3, the J gene TRBJ2-3, with 8 bases identical to TRBD2. The CDR3 has 15 amino acids. Looked up from germline, CDR1 is SGHTA and CDR2 is FQGTGA. The V gene end was trimmed by 5 bases and the J gene end by 8 bases; junction bases not matched to a gene: 12. CDR3 sequence: CASSVSGTSTGTQYF. The CDR3 region has the DNA TGTGCCAGCAGCGTATCCGGGACTAGTACGGGTACGCAGTATTTT.

J is TRBJ1-1 and V is TRBV3-1 (or the pseudogene TRBV3-2), with TRBD1 matching 8 bases. The CDR3 consists of 15 residues. Germline assignment: CDR1 LGHDT and CDR2 YNNKEL (reference sequence). V dropped 4 bases and J dropped 4; count of bases not matched to a gene: 8. The CDR3 here is CASSRSRTGFTEAFF. The CDR3 nucleotides are TGTGCCAGCAGCCGAAGCCGGACAGGGTTCACTGAAGCTTTCTTT.

V gene TRBV18 combines with J gene TRBJ1-5; D not certain. This CDR3 comprises 16 residues. V was shortened by 1 base and J by 0 bases, with 10 bases between the two germline ends. Germline lookup yields CDR1 KGHSH and CDR2 LQKENI. The CDR3 nucleotides are TGTGCCAGCTCACCACAGGGCGGACTTAGCAATCAGCCCCAGCATTTT. Translated, it gives CASSPQGGLSNQPQHF.

V gene TRBV5-1 combines with J gene TRBJ2-5; perhaps TRBD2 as D (6 bases). The CDR3 runs to 15 residues. The V end was cut by 6 bases, the J end by 1 base, with 16 bases between. CDR1 and CDR2 (germline): SGHRS, YFSETQ. This CDR3 is CASTPWREAQETQYF. DNA for the CDR3: TGCGCCAGCACCCCGTGGAGGGAAGCCCAAGAGACCCAGTACTTC.

The CDR3 region is CASSTGTGYQPQHF. Here the CDR3 DNA reads TGTGCCAGCAGTACCGGGACAGGGTATCAGCCCCAGCATTTT. The rearrangement links TRBV2 to TRBJ1-5, with 9 bases fitting TRBD1. The germline V gene has CDR1 SNHLY and CDR2 FYNNEI. There are 14 residues in the CDR3. The V segment lost 5 bases and the J segment 5 bases; nucleotides outside the gene matches: 4. Full variable domain (remainder filled in from reference TRBV2 and TRBJ1-5): EPEVTQTPSHQVTQMGQEVILRCVPISNHLYFYWYRQILGQKVEFLVSFYNNEISEKSEIFDDQFSVERPDGSNFTLKIRSTKLEDSAMYFCASSTGTGYQPQHFGDGTRLSIL.

V gene TRBV11-2 combines with J gene TRBJ2-1, with TRBD2 identical over 10 bases. The CDR3 is made up of 15 amino acids. The V and J ends lost 5 bases and 4 bases, in that order; junction bases with no gene match: 5. Germline lookup yields CDR1 SGHAT and CDR2 FQNNGV. CDR3 sequence: CASSHASGGYNEQFF. The DNA of the CDR3 is TGTGCCAGCAGCCACGCTAGCGGGGGTTACAATGAGCAGTTCTTC.

The chain recombines TRBV6-5 with TRBJ1-5, with 7 bases aligning to TRBD1. CDR3 length equals 15 residues. CDR1 MNHEY and CDR2 SVGAGI come from the germline V gene. Trimming at V came to 4 bases and at J to 4 bases, leaving 7 bases not matched to a gene. The DNA for the CDR3 is TGTGCCAGCAGTTCCGACAGGGTGAGGAATCAGCCCCAGCATTTT. It encodes CASSSDRVRNQPQHF.

The chain links TRBV5-1 to TRBJ1-1; the match to TRBD1 covers 8 bases. CDR1 is SGHRS and CDR2 is YFSETQ in the germline V gene. The V segment lost 4 bases and the J segment 10 bases; nucleotides outside the gene matches: 9. This CDR3 is 13 amino acids long. The chain's CDR3 is CASSEGQGEGAFF. The CDR3 coding sequence is TGCGCCAGCAGCGAAGGACAGGGCGAAGGAGCTTTCTTT.

The table lists this clone with a few counts. The chain has TRBV5-1 and TRBJ1-1, with D unclear. The germline V gene encodes CDR1 SGHRS and CDR2 YFSETQ. V gave up 6 bases and J gave up 0 bases, with 9 bases separating them. This CDR3 region has 13 residues. CDR3 sequence: CASTLRVNTEAFF. The CDR3 bases are TGCGCCAGCACCCTCCGGGTGAACACTGAAGCTTTCTTT.

For this clone: Relative to the germline gene, one junction end is altered; a read error may explain this. This sequence joins TRBV7-7 and TRBJ2-2, with TRBD1 matching 7 bases. Germline V lookup: CDR1 SSHAT, CDR2 FNYEAQ (reference sequence). The CDR3 loop spans 13 amino acids. CDR3 protein: CASTDRASGELFF. DNA of the CDR3: TGTGCTAGCACAGACAGGGCGTCCGGGGAGCTGTTTTTT. Supplemented by reference TRBV7-7 and TRBJ2-2, the full variable domain reads GAGVSQSPRYKVTKRGQDVTLRCDPISSHATLYWYQQALGQGPEFLTYFNYEAQPDKSGLPSDRFSAERPEGSISTLTIQRTEQRDSAMYRCASTDRASGELFFGEGSRLTVL.

A single count supports this clone. The chain joins TRBV18 to TRBJ1-2; no clear D gene. The CDR3 consists of 16 residues. V dropped 0 bases and J dropped 0 bases, with 11 bases sitting between them. Germline V gene data show CDR1 as KGHSH and CDR2 as LQKENI. CDR3 sequence: CASSPPDSRANYGYTF. DNA for the CDR3: TGTGCCAGCTCACCACCGGACTCAAGAGCTAACTATGGCTACACCTTC.

The chain couples TRBV12-3 or TRBV12-4 to TRBJ2-1; no clear D gene. Trimming cost V 5 bases and J 8 bases, with 13 bases left between them. This CDR3 is built from 13 residues. The CDR3 spells CASSPENSHEQFF. The CDR3 nucleotides read TGTGCCAGCAGTCCCGAGAACTCGCATGAGCAGTTCTTC.

The V gene is TRBV19, the J gene TRBJ2-3; 10 nucleotides agree with TRBD2. Germline-derived CDR1 and CDR2 are LNHDA and SQIVND (reference sequence). The CDR3 runs 16 residues. V shed 7 bases and J 0 bases; nucleotides not matched to a gene: 7. CDR3 bases: TGTGCCAGTACCACACGACTAGCGGGCAGCACAGATACGCAGTATTTT. This sequence encodes CASTTRLAGSTDTQYF.

V and J are TRBV10-3 and TRBJ2-7; 7 nucleotides agree with TRBD1. The CDR3 totals 13 residues. Germline trimming cut 6 bases from V and 6 bases from J; bases unmatched to any gene: 8. Germline CDR1 ENHRY, CDR2 SYGVKD. The CDR3 region is CAIRTGREREQYF. CDR3 nucleotides: TGTGCCATCAGGACAGGGCGCGAACGCGAGCAGTACTTC.

The gene calls are TRBV6-2 or TRBV6-3 and TRBJ2-3, with D perhaps matching TRBD2 (6 bases). This CDR3 has 15 amino acids. V was trimmed by 5 bases and J by 2 bases, leaving 14 bases between them. The germline V gene encodes CDR1 MNHEY and CDR2 SVGEGT. CDR3 nucleotide sequence: TGTGCCAGCAGTCCCCCGGAGGGGATCACAGATACGCAGTATTTT. This codes for CASSPPEGITDTQYF.